This TCR beta chain was captured in a study of T cells in Graves' hyperthyroidism and ophthalmopathy (dated by TCRdb to the late 2010s). Concerning the study at large: Peripheral blood samples were taken at the time of initial diagnosis, prior to any treatment. A discovery cohort of approximately 100 patients, roughly 45 with Graves' ophthalmopathy and fewer than 65 with stable Graves' hyperthyroidism, was used to find distinguishing TCR V-J signatures. Whether ophthalmopathy could be predicted prospectively was tested in an independent validation cohort made up of roughly 19 hyperthyroidism patients plus 17 patients who later progressed to ophthalmopathy. The 100 or so discovery patients were divided at random into training and test sets in a 7:3 ratio. In addition, the study compared T-cell repertoires in thyroid tissue and in blood from roughly six Graves' hyperthyroidism patients. Following sampling, methimazole starting at 30 mg daily was given to hyperthyroidism patients, and high-dose intravenous methylprednisolone was given to ophthalmopathy patients. According to the paper, TCR Vbeta CDR3 sequencing was carried out on around 140 peripheral blood samples, which came from approximately 43 ophthalmopathy, under 80 hyperthyroidism and around 17 progressor patients.

From the cysteine through the phenylalanine, the CDR3 covers 15 amino acids. Just CDR3 DNA is preserved here, 45 bases in frame from base 1. Looking up the germline V gene (reference sequence) yields CDR1 DFQATT and CDR2 SNEGSKA. V loses 0 bases of germline sequence and J loses 0 bases, and the interval between the two ends is 11 bases. Beyond this particular receptor, the publication reports: In validation, the model predicted progression to ophthalmopathy with around 71% sensitivity and about 72% specificity, a median of 6.5 months before onset. Most expanded thyroid clonotypes (frequency above 0.001) were also detected in blood, a finding suggesting that blood repertoires may reflect thyroid immune responses. No statistical method was used to set the sample size in advance, and investigators knew the group allocation. In cross-validation, a model built on a 13 V-J signature told ophthalmopathy apart from stable hyperthyroidism with 85% to 90% sensitivity and around 84% specificity, and in testing the same model reached 80%/75%.

TCR beta CDR3 regions were amplified from RNA transcripts. A first-round RT-PCR of the TCR CDR3 used the HTBI primer set with the Qiagen OneStep RT-PCR kit. Libraries were constructed in a second round of multiplex PCR, after which size selection and purification were performed. Paired-end sequencing of the libraries was performed with 100 bp reads on an Illumina HiSeq2000. As for the original processing: SOAPnuke was used to process the raw data, with reads discarded if the reads contained adapters or uncalled bases, had a mean Phred below 15, or lacked an exact constant-primer or identifier match. High-quality paired reads were merged using COPE v1.2.5, and each unique nucleotide sequence was defined as a clonotype. MiTCR v1.1 was used to align clonotypes to the IMGT TRBV, TRBD and TRBJ reference segments. The analysis included only V-J combinations with a frequency above 0.0001, which together covered more than 99% of the repertoires. A TCS score was defined as the ratio between F50 (clonal expansion) and ExV (chaos), using BLOSUM62-based TCRdist between CDR3 peptides within each V-J. Welch's t-statistics and random forest reduced around 520 V-J features to under 15, which were used in a naive Bayes classifier (R e1071). The public reads were run again by TCRdb, first through fastp at Q25 and then through MiXCR, and only productive beta chains were kept. One record per CDR3 amino acid sequence lists the most common genes and DNA. Here the V and J calls rest on TCRdb's processing, not on the authors' analysis. The sample includes approximately 720,000 distinct CDR3 sequences, with roughly 20% observed a single time. The ten top clones hold over 15% of the sample.

This clonotype appeared many times. This clone's antigen is unknown. The input lacks base qualities; no much larger clone sits a single base away. Hyperthyroidism patients were newly diagnosed, had a disease duration of under 2 months, and were aged 18 to 65 years. The study excluded patients with uncontrolled infections, other autoimmune diseases, pregnancy or lactation. Diagnoses relied on clinical symptoms, serum thyroxine and TRAb, thyroid ultrasound and orbital computed tomography. Blood from progressor patients was collected at the time of first diagnosis with hyperthyroidism, before any ophthalmopathy symptoms had appeared. Ficoll-Paque density gradient centrifugation was used to isolate PBMCs from approximately 10 ml of fresh peripheral blood. Progressor patients were defined as those initially diagnosed with Graves' hyperthyroidism in whom ophthalmopathy developed during follow-up. Total RNA was extracted with Trizol reagent, and quality was checked on an Agilent 2100 Bioanalyzer.

The receptor comes from a woman aged 45-65 years with Graves' hyperthyroidism that later progressed to Graves' ophthalmopathy. Sequencing was performed on blood. This chain is built from TRBV20-1 and TRBJ1-1; no D gene is confidently identified. The CDR3 sequence is CSARDQYLLNTEAFF. The DNA reads as follows: TGCAGTGCTAGAGATCAATACCTATTGAACACTGAAGCTTTCTTT.